Below, 15 T cell receptor beta chains from the same sample are listed, as sequenced in a study of T cell repertoires in cytomegalovirus infection (dated by TCRdb to about 2019). The data were produced on an Illumina HiSeq 1500. Through fastp at Q25 and MiXCR, TCRdb rebuilt clones from the public reads, retaining in-frame beta chains. Rows with one shared CDR3 protein collapse into an entry with the most common genes and DNA. This sample comprises roughly 280,000 distinct CDR3 sequences, around 9% of them detected only once. The ten largest account for roughly 15% of the sample. Sequenced: PBMCs. Every receptor here comes from a human donor in good health (CMV status not recorded). Some clones in this sample may be carry-over from other donors' samples.

This clonotype came up many times. The chain employs TRBV2 and TRBJ2-7, with TRBD2 matching over 13 bases. CDR1 is SNHLY and CDR2 is FYNNEI in the germline V gene. After removal of 6 bases from V and 6 bases from J, the junction contained 11 bases not matched to a gene. This CDR3 region has 16 residues. DNA for the CDR3: TGTGCCAGCAGGGAACTAGCGGGGGGGCTCCAAAGCGAGCAGTACTTC. It encodes CASRELAGGLQSEQYF.

The sample holds many counts of this clonotype. The chain couples TRBV6-6 to TRBJ1-4; TRBD1 matches 8 bases. CDR3 length: 15 amino acids. V shed 8 bases, J shed 8 bases, and the junction held 13 bases outside the gene matches. In germline, CDR1 is MNHNY, CDR2 SVGAGI (reference sequence). CDR3 sequence reads: CASGGQGLIREKLFF. CDR3 nucleotides: TGTGCCAGCGGTGGACAGGGTCTAATTCGAGAAAAACTGTTTTTT.

Ten or more counts support this clonotype. The V and J genes are TRBV7-2 and TRBJ2-4; D uncertain. Trimming took off 2 bases at V and 3 bases at J, with 11 bases between the two ends. CDR1 and CDR2 (germline): SGHTA, FQGNSA. The CDR3 extends over 15 amino acids. The CDR3 protein is CASSLSRNGKNIQYF. The CDR3 DNA sequence: TGTGCCAGCAGCTTAAGTCGGAACGGCAAAAACATTCAGTACTTC.

This clonotype was found many times. V and J are TRBV7-2 and TRBJ1-1; 7 positions match TRBD1. Looked up from germline, CDR1 is SGHTA and CDR2 is FQGNSA. V trimming: 5 bases; J trimming: 2 bases; junction bases outside the gene matches: 8. This CDR3 comprises 15 residues. CDR3 loop: CASSPTRDRNTEAFF. The CDR3 DNA follows: TGTGCCAGCAGCCCCACCCGGGACAGAAACACTGAAGCTTTCTTT.

This clonotype was seen many times. V is TRBV11-3 and J is TRBJ2-2, with D unclear. CDR1 is SGHNT and CDR2 is YENEEA in the germline V gene. The CDR3 is 16 amino acids. The V end lost 3 bases, the J end lost 0 bases, and 11 bases lay between the germline ends. CDR3 DNA sequence: TGTGCCAGCAGCTTGAGGCCCACCTCGAACACCGGGGAGCTGTTTTTT. Translation: CASSLRPTSNTGELFF.

This clonotype was observed a handful of times. The chain employs TRBV20-1 and TRBJ1-6; D is possibly TRBD1 (6 bases). V was clipped by 3 bases and J by 6 bases, with 15 bases between them. The germline V gene has CDR1 DFQATT and CDR2 SNEGSKA (reference sequence). There are 15 residues in the CDR3. For the CDR3, the DNA is TGCAGTGCTAGCCCCCAGGGGCCCGCTAATTCACCCCTCCACTTT. Translation: CSASPQGPANSPLHF.

This clonotype was observed many times. The V gene is TRBV7-2, the J gene TRBJ1-1; 9 bases are a match to TRBD1. CDR1 SGHTA and CDR2 FQGNSA come from the germline V gene. V shed 1 base, J shed 10 bases, and the junction held 13 bases outside the gene matches. This CDR3 has 16 residues. CDR3 protein: CASSLESGTGSLGAFF. As DNA, the CDR3 is TGTGCCAGCAGCTTAGAATCGGGGACAGGGAGTCTGGGAGCTTTCTTT. Variable domain in full (rest from reference TRBV7-2 and TRBJ1-1): GAGVSQSPSNKVTEKGKDVELRCDPISGHTALYWYRQSLGQGLEFLIYFQGNSAPDKSGLPSDRFSAERTGGSVSTLTIQRTQQEDSAVYLCASSLESGTGSLGAFFGQGTRLTVV.

This clonotype was seen at least ten times. The chain uses TRBV7-2 and TRBJ1-3; D unclear. Germline V gene data show CDR1 as SGHTA and CDR2 as FQGNSA. With 5 bases removed from V and 1 base from J, the gap between germline ends came to 21 bases. This CDR3 region has 18 residues. DNA of the CDR3: TGTGCCAGCAGCACCAAAGTTGGGAGGGTAGTGTCTGGAAACACCATATATTTT. Protein sequence: CASSTKVGRVVSGNTIYF.

This clonotype was seen many times. The chain carries TRBV30 and TRBJ1-1, with D perhaps TRBD1 (6 bases). The CDR3 is made up of 16 amino acids. The V end was cut by 1 base, the J end by 1 base, with 16 bases between. The germline V gene has CDR1 GTSNPN and CDR2 SVGIG (reference sequence). This CDR3 reads CAWSGGPSGQNTEAFF. Written as DNA, the CDR3 is TGTGCCTGGAGTGGGGGTCCGTCGGGACAGAACACTGAAGCTTTCTTT.

The table lists this clonotype with many counts. The rearrangement links TRBV7-9 to TRBJ2-2; D call uncertain. Germline assignment: CDR1 SEHNR and CDR2 FQNEAQ (reference sequence). V was pared by 5 bases and J by 8 bases, with 9 bases between. The CDR3 is 12 amino acids. CDR3 residues: CASSQEKGELFF. CDR3 coding DNA: TGTGCCAGCAGCCAAGAGAAAGGGGAGCTGTTTTTT.

This clonotype was counted a few times. The chain couples TRBV7-8 to TRBJ1-4, with unresolved D. V lost 0 bases and J 8 bases, leaving 13 bases between the germline ends. Per the germline V gene, CDR1 is SGHVS and CDR2 is FQNEAQ. The CDR3 is 15 amino acids. The CDR3 protein is CASSLALGGVEKLFF. CDR3 bases: TGTGCCAGCAGCTTAGCGCTTGGAGGAGTAGAAAAACTGTTTTTT.

This clonotype was seen a few times. J is TRBJ2-1 and V is TRBV6-2 or TRBV6-3; tentative D call: TRBD2 (6 bases). The CDR3 is 15 residues long. The V gene's germline CDR1 is MNHEY and CDR2 SVGEGT. V was shortened by 3 bases and J by 0 bases, with 9 bases between the two germline ends. The chain's CDR3 is CASSYDGSSYNEQFF. The CDR3 bases are TGTGCCAGCAGTTATGACGGGAGCTCCTACAATGAGCAGTTCTTC.

This clonotype was recorded at least ten times. CDR3 DNA sequence: TGTGCCAGCAGTTTATCTGTCGGGAGCGGGACAGATACGCAGTATTTT. This encodes CASSLSVGSGTDTQYF. The chain recombines TRBV12-3 or TRBV12-4 with TRBJ2-3; D may be TRBD2 (6 bases). This CDR3 is built from 16 residues. Trimming stripped 2 bases from V and 3 bases from J, with 15 bases between.

This clonotype was observed a few times. V is TRBV5-4 and J is TRBJ1-1; 8 bases match TRBD1. The CDR3 runs to 17 residues. V gave up 4 bases and J gave up 2 bases; unmatched junction bases: 13. Germline CDR1 is SGHNT and CDR2 is YYREEE (reference sequence). The DNA of the CDR3 is TGTGCCAGCAGCCCGGGAGGGATGGACAGGGCTAACACTGAAGCTTTCTTT. Translating it yields CASSPGGMDRANTEAFF.

The rearrangement joins TRBV7-9 to TRBJ1-1; no clear D. Deletions cut 4 bases from V and 1 base from J, with 10 bases between. This CDR3 comprises 14 residues. CDR1 and CDR2 from the germline V gene are SEHNR and FQNEAQ (reference sequence). CDR3 bases: TGTGCCAGCAGCTCCCGGGCCAAGAACACTGAAGCTTTCTTT. As protein: CASSSRAKNTEAFF.